The sequence of this T cell receptor (beta chain) was determined in a study of T cell changes during pregnancy in multiple sclerosis. This clone was detected once. The assay was immunoSEQ multiplex PCR, and TCRdb's table has in-frame clones only and misses some. In the table there are around 58,000 clones, roughly 91% of which are singletons. This CDR3 has 14 residues. The trim removed 8 bases at V and 2 bases at J, leaving 9 bases unmatched. Germline V gene data show CDR1 as MNHEY and CDR2 as SVGAGI. The TCR was taken from a female donor with multiple sclerosis, enrolled in a pregnancy study. The rearrangement uses TRBV6-5 and TRBJ2-7, with 7 nucleotides matching TRBD1. The material was peripheral blood, obtained before pregnancy. DNA for the CDR3: TGTGCCAGCCAGGAGCCAGGGACAGCCTACGAGCAGTACTTC. Encoded protein: CASQEPGTAYEQYF.